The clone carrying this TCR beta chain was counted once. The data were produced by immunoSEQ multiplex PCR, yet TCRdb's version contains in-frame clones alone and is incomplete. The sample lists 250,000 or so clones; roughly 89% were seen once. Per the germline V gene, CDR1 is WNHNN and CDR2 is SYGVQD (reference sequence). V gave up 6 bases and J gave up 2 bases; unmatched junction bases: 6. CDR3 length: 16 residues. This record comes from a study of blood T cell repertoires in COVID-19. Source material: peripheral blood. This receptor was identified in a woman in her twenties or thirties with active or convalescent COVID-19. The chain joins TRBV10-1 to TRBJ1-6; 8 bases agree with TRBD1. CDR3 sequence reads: CASRNGQGPYNSPLHF. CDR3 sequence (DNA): TGCGCCAGCAGAAATGGACAGGGCCCCTATAATTCACCCCTCCACTTT.